These 20 T cell receptor beta chains came from one sample sequenced in a study of T cells in Graves' hyperthyroidism and ophthalmopathy (dated by TCRdb to between 2017 and 2020). The method behind the library was multiplex PCR. Data came from an Illumina HiSeq 2000. TCR beta CDR3 regions were amplified from RNA transcripts. A first-round RT-PCR of the TCR CDR3 used the HTBI primer set with the Qiagen OneStep RT-PCR kit. The public reads were run again by TCRdb, first through fastp at Q25 and then through MiXCR, and only productive beta chains were kept. Rows merge per CDR3 protein into single entries with the most common DNA and genes. This sample has 250,000 or so distinct CDR3 sequences in its table, and 14% to 15% of those were observed once. Clones ranked in the top ten supply 13% of the sample. The sequencing sample was made of blood. The receptors come from a woman aged 35 to 49 with Graves' hyperthyroidism that later progressed to Graves' ophthalmopathy.

This clonotype was recorded at least ten times. The chain employs TRBV24-1 and TRBJ1-5; D uncertain. Trimming shortened V by 4 bases and J by 7 bases, and 7 bases separated the two germline ends. CDR1 is KGHDR and CDR2 is SFDVKD in the germline V gene. This CDR3 has 12 residues. DNA of the CDR3: TGTGCCACCAGTGAGTCGACACAGCCCCAGCATTTT. Its translation: CATSESTQPQHF.

There are many counts of this clonotype. This chain uses TRBV5-1 with TRBJ2-7; 12 bases agree with TRBD1. The trim removed 3 bases at V and 5 bases at J, leaving 3 bases unmatched. The CDR3 is made up of 14 amino acids. Germline V gene lookup returns CDR1 SGHRS and CDR2 YFSETQ. The CDR3 nucleotides are TGCGCCAGCAGCTGGGGACAGGGGGCCAACGAGCAGTACTTC. Translating gives CASSWGQGANEQYF.

Only a few counts were recorded for this clonotype. The genes are TRBV28 and TRBJ1-5; 7 nucleotides line up with TRBD1. This CDR3 spans 15 amino acids. Losses at the gene ends were 4 bases for V and 6 bases for J; bases not matched to a gene: 9. CDR1 and CDR2 from the germline V gene are MDHEN and SYDVKM. CDR3 loop: CASSSSQGIRQPQHF. The CDR3 coding sequence is TGTGCCAGCAGTTCCTCACAGGGGATCCGTCAGCCCCAGCATTTT.

This clonotype is medium-sized. The V and J genes are TRBV27 and TRBJ2-1, with 11 bases fitting TRBD2. CDR1 is MNHEY, CDR2 SMNVEV, per germline (reference sequence). The CDR3 totals 15 residues. Losses at the gene ends were 5 bases for V and 5 bases for J; bases not matched to a gene: 5. CDR3 in amino acids: CASSIGTSGHNEQFF. The CDR3 nucleotides are TGTGCCAGCAGTATTGGGACTAGCGGTCACAATGAGCAGTTCTTC.

This clonotype was counted at least ten times. V is TRBV11-2 and J is TRBJ1-5; 7 bases match TRBD1. Losses at the gene ends were 5 bases for V and 6 bases for J; bases not matched to a gene: 4. The CDR3 length is 13 residues. Germline V lookup: CDR1 SGHAT, CDR2 FQNNGV. CDR3 in amino acids: CASSPGQSQPQHF. The CDR3 DNA follows: TGTGCCAGCAGCCCGGGACAGAGTCAGCCCCAGCATTTT.

This clonotype was detected a few times. V is TRBV14 and J is TRBJ2-5; D gene uncertain. The CDR3 spans 15 residues. The germline V and J ends were trimmed by 3 bases and 5 bases, with 16 bases remaining between them. Looked up from germline, CDR1 is SGHDN and CDR2 is FVKESK. This chain's CDR3 is CASSHGFGPSETQYF. The CDR3 region has the DNA TGTGCCAGCAGCCACGGTTTTGGACCCAGTGAGACCCAGTACTTC.

The chain links TRBV25-1 to TRBJ1-1; maybe TRBD1 (5 bases). Germline CDR1 MGHDK, CDR2 SYGVNS. Trimming removed 1 base from V and 2 bases from J, with 11 bases in between. This CDR3 spans 15 amino acids. CDR3 in DNA: TGTGCCAGCAGTGAATTCAAGGGGCTAAACACTGAAGCTTTCTTT. It encodes CASSEFKGLNTEAFF.

This clonotype was seen repeatedly, ten times or more. The chain combines TRBV28 with TRBJ1-2, with 7 bases lining up with TRBD1. The CDR3 consists of 14 residues. With 5 bases clipped from V and 4 bases from J, the junction kept 7 bases outside the gene matches. Germline CDR1 and CDR2: MDHEN and SYDVKM. CDR3 DNA sequence: TGTGCCAGCAGTCCCCGACAGGGCCGCTATGGCTACACCTTC. It specifies CASSPRQGRYGYTF.

This clonotype showed up many times. The chain is built from TRBV19 and TRBJ1-3; no clear D gene. The CDR3 totals 15 residues. Germline V lookup: CDR1 LNHDA, CDR2 SQIVND (reference sequence). Deletions cut 3 bases from V and 4 bases from J, with 13 bases between. The CDR3: CASSMEEDQGNTIYF. CDR3 bases: TGTGCCAGTAGTATGGAGGAAGATCAAGGAAACACCATATATTTT.

This clonotype was counted at least ten times. This rearrangement joins TRBV2 to TRBJ1-2; 9 bases map to TRBD1. The CDR3 contains 13 residues. Germline trimming cut 5 bases from V and 9 bases from J; bases unmatched to any gene: 7. The germline gives CDR1 SNHLY, CDR2 FYNNEI. The CDR3 sequence: CASSRQGGYSYTF. The CDR3 DNA sequence: TGTGCCAGCAGTAGACAGGGGGGCTACAGCTACACCTTC. The variable domain in full, with the rest retrieved from reference TRBV2 and TRBJ1-2, is EPEVTQTPSHQVTQMGQEVILRCVPISNHLYFYWYRQILGQKVEFLVSFYNNEISEKSEIFDDQFSVERPDGSNFTLKIRSTKLEDSAMYFCASSRQGGYSYTFGSGTRLTVV.

The gene calls are TRBV12-3 or TRBV12-4 and TRBJ1-4; a possible D gene is TRBD1 (5 bases). Trimming took off 2 bases at V and 3 bases at J, with 16 bases between the two ends. The CDR3 spans 17 residues. In DNA form, the CDR3 reads TGTGCCAGCAGTTTAACCCCATTGGGGGTTCCTAATGAAAAACTGTTTTTT. This sequence encodes CASSLTPLGVPNEKLFF.

In this sample, this clonotype turned up many times. This chain connects TRBV6-1 to TRBJ1-6, with TRBD1 identical over 9 bases. Germline V gene data show CDR1 as MNHNS and CDR2 as SASEGT. V lost 5 bases, J lost 5 bases, and 7 bases stayed unmatched. This CDR3 comprises 16 residues. CDR3 sequence: CASSHPRTGDNSPLHF. Here the CDR3 DNA reads TGTGCCAGCAGTCATCCTAGGACAGGGGATAATTCACCCCTCCACTTT.

This clonotype was observed at least ten times. This chain joins TRBV5-1 and TRBJ2-3; D unresolved. This CDR3 has 17 residues. From germline, CDR1 is SGHRS and CDR2 YFSETQ. V dropped 0 bases and J dropped 0 bases, with 14 bases sitting between them. For the CDR3, the DNA is TGCGCCAGCAGCTTGGAGGCACCTTATCCTAGCACAGATACGCAGTATTTT. As protein: CASSLEAPYPSTDTQYF.

This clonotype came up many times. J is TRBJ1-1 and V is TRBV28; D remains ambiguous. The CDR3 is made up of 14 amino acids. Deletions cut 8 bases from V and 1 base from J, with 14 bases between. The V gene's germline CDR1 is MDHEN and CDR2 SYDVKM. CDR3 sequence (DNA): TGTGCCAGCTTAAGTTTATCAGAGAACACTGAAGCTTTCTTT. Translated, it gives CASLSLSENTEAFF.

On this clonotype: At one end the junction does not follow the germline gene, possibly because of a read error. This chain connects TRBV27 to TRBJ2-6; 12 bases fit TRBD1. This CDR3 region has 17 residues. Germline CDR1 is MNHEY and CDR2 is SMNVEV (reference sequence). This CDR3 is CDSSGRDRGPGANVRTF. CDR3 sequence (DNA): TGTGACAGCAGTGGCCGGGACAGGGGGCCAGGGGCCAACGTCCGGACTTTC.

The rearrangement links TRBV24-1 to TRBJ2-7; 10 nucleotides match TRBD2. V lost 4 bases and J lost 2; bases outside the gene matches: 7. The CDR3 runs 16 residues. The germline gives CDR1 KGHDR, CDR2 SFDVKD. Here the CDR3 reads CATSDLAGVQPYEQYF. The CDR3 DNA sequence: TGTGCCACCAGTGACCTAGCGGGAGTTCAACCCTACGAGCAGTACTTC.

This clonotype was found many times. The rearrangement joins TRBV6-1 to TRBJ2-2; D is unclear. V lost 2 bases to trimming and J lost 2 bases, with 12 bases between them. The CDR3 spans 16 residues. The germline CDR1 and CDR2 sequences are MNHNS and SASEGT. CDR3 sequence: CASSEQIATNTGELFF. The DNA of the CDR3 is TGTGCCAGCAGTGAACAGATCGCCACTAACACCGGGGAGCTGTTTTTT.

This clonotype was detected many times. V usage is TRBV2 and J usage is TRBJ2-2; the D gene is possibly TRBD2 (6 bases). Trimming removed 3 bases from V and 8 bases from J, with 16 bases in between. CDR1 and CDR2 (germline): SNHLY, FYNNEI. This CDR3 is built from 15 residues. The CDR3 loop is CASSDLGGARGELFF. The CDR3 nucleotides are TGTGCCAGCAGTGATCTGGGGGGAGCCCGAGGGGAGCTGTTTTTT.

This clonotype was seen at least ten times. J is TRBJ2-3 and V is TRBV20-1; no firm D call. There are 14 residues in the CDR3. V was trimmed by 3 bases and J by 0 bases, leaving 10 bases between them. The germline CDR1 and CDR2 sequences are DFQATT and SNEGSKA (reference sequence). DNA for the CDR3: TGCAGTGCTAGTGAGCGAGTTAGCACAGATACGCAGTATTTT. As protein: CSASERVSTDTQYF.

This clonotype appeared many times. The gene calls are TRBV2 and TRBJ2-7; maybe TRBD2 (5 bases). The CDR3 loop spans 16 amino acids. Germline assignment: CDR1 SNHLY and CDR2 FYNNEI. Trimming took off 8 bases at V and 5 bases at J, with 25 bases between the two ends. The CDR3, as DNA: TGTGCCAGCTTAGCGATTGGCCTCTCTCTCTCGAACGAGCAGTACTTC. Translated: CASLAIGLSLSNEQYF.